The T cell receptor beta chain under discussion was sequenced for a study of early T cells in non-severe SARS-CoV-2 infection. TCRdb reprocessed the 5' RACE reads via MiXCR and lists one record per CDR3 protein. Of around 82,000 distinct CDR3 sequences in the sample, about 10% were seen once. CDR3 size: 13 residues. CDR1 is LGHDT and CDR2 is YNNKEL in the germline V gene (reference sequence). With 3 bases clipped from V and 8 bases from J, the junction kept 6 bases outside the gene matches. Sequenced sample: whole blood. This receptor was obtained from an adult who was a healthcare worker with PCR-confirmed SARS-CoV-2 infection or an uninfected control (not recorded which). This chain joins TRBV3-1 and TRBJ1-2; 7 nucleotides align to TRBD1. In nucleotides, the CDR3 is TGTGCCAGCAGCCACCTACAGGGGAACGGCTACACCTTC. Translating gives CASSHLQGNGYTF.